These 5 T cell receptor beta chains were sequenced from one sample in a study of T cells after posttransplantation cyclophosphamide. Profiled with immunoSEQ multiplex PCR; TCRdb holds only in-frame clones, not every one. The sample has about 21,000 clones, around 86% seen once. Sampled 1 year posttransplant, controls received myeloablative marrow transplants, methotrexate and a calcineurin inhibitor. This specimen was PBMCs, taken around 350 days after allogeneic stem cell transplant with calcineurin inhibitor and methotrexate. The receptors here all came from a female patient in her 30s who received an allogeneic stem cell transplant from an unrelated donor, was CMV-positive, and had acute and chronic GVHD. Some T cells may be the graft donor's.

This chain connects TRBV19 to TRBJ1-2; D is possibly TRBD1 (5 bases). Deletions cut 3 bases from V and 5 bases from J, with 16 bases between. The germline CDR1 and CDR2 sequences are LNHDA and SQIVND (reference sequence). There are 15 residues in the CDR3. CDR3 in DNA: TGTGCCAGTAGTATCACAGGTTTTACTTGGTATGGCTACACCTTC. This encodes CASSITGFTWYGYTF. Full variable domain (missing parts from reference TRBV19 and TRBJ1-2): DGGITQSPKYLFRKEGQNVTLSCEQNLNHDAMYWYRQDPGQGLRLIYYSQIVNDFQKGDIAEGYSVSREKKESFPLTVTSAQKNPTAFYLCASSITGFTWYGYTFGSGTRLTVV.

The V call is TRBV4-1, the J call TRBJ1-6; a weak D match, TRBD1 (5 bases). The CDR3 totals 14 residues. The germline gives CDR1 MGHRA, CDR2 YSYEKL. The V and J ends lost 0 bases and 9 bases respectively, with 9 bases between them. The CDR3 region has the DNA TGCGCCAGCAGCCAAGAAAGGGGCTCTTCACCCCTCCACTTT. Its protein is CASSQERGSSPLHF.

The chain has TRBV7-3 and TRBJ2-3; tentative D call: TRBD2 (5 bases). The germline CDR1 and CDR2 sequences are SGHTA and FQGTGA. The CDR3 totals 15 residues. Trimming pared 2 bases from V and 2 bases from J, leaving 11 bases between. Here the CDR3 DNA reads TGTGCCAGCAGCTTAGGAGGAAGAGCCACAGATACGCAGTATTTT. This translates into CASSLGGRATDTQYF.

This chain links TRBV5-6 with TRBJ1-2; TRBD1 matches at 7 bases. Trimming removed 4 bases from V and 1 base from J; junction bases left unmatched: 10. Germline V CDR1 and CDR2: SGHDT, YYEEEE. The CDR3 contains 16 residues. CDR3 nucleotide sequence: TGTGCCAGCAGCCTAGGACGGACAGGTGATAACTATGGCTACACCTTC. Translation: CASSLGRTGDNYGYTF.

The chain has TRBV11-2 and TRBJ1-4, with a tentative D call TRBD1 (6 bases). The V gene's germline CDR1 is SGHAT and CDR2 FQNNGV. This CDR3 has 17 residues. The V gene lost 1 base and the J gene lost 8 bases, with 20 bases spanning the gap. In DNA form, the CDR3 reads TGTGCCAGCAGCTTAGCGTGGGGACGCGGGGGCCAAGAAAAACTGTTTTTT. Translating it yields CASSLAWGRGGQEKLFF. Full variable domain (remainder filled in from reference TRBV11-2 and TRBJ1-4): EAGVAQSPRYKIIEKRQSVAFWCNPISGHATLYWYQQILGQGPKLLIQFQNNGVVDDSQLPKDRFSAERLKGVDSTLKIQPAKLEDSAVYLCASSLAWGRGGQEKLFFGSGTQLSVL.